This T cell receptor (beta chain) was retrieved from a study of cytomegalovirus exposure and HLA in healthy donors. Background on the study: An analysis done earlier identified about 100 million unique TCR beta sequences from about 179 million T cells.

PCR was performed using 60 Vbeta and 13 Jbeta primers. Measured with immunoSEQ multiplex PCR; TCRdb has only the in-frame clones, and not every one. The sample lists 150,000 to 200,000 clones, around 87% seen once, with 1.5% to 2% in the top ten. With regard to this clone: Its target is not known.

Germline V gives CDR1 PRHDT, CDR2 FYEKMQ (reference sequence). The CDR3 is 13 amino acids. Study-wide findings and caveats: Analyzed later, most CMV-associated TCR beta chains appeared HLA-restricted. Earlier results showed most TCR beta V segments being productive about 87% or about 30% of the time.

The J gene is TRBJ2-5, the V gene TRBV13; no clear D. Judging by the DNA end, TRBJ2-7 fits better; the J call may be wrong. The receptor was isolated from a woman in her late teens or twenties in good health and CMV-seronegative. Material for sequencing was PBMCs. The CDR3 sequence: CASSLVDHYEQYF. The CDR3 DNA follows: TGTGCCAGCAGCTTAGTTGATCACTACGAGCAGTACTTC.